The T cell receptor (beta chain) under discussion was sequenced for a study of T cells in Graves' hyperthyroidism and ophthalmopathy. Overall study: At initial diagnosis, before any treatment had begun, peripheral blood was obtained.

From RNA transcripts, TCR beta CDR3 regions were amplified. The TCR CDR3 was amplified in a first-round RT-PCR using the HTBI primer set. TCRdb reprocessed the multiplex PCR reads via MiXCR and lists one record per CDR3 protein. Seen here are more than 350,000 distinct CDR3 sequences, more than 12% observed once, and the top ten hold about 18%. This clonotype was detected ten times or more. Antigen: not known. The CDR3 is made up of 16 amino acids. V lost 5 bases to trimming and J lost 2 bases; unmatched junction nucleotides: 8. From germline, CDR1 is MNHNS and CDR2 SASEGT. Study-wide points: In validation, the model predicted ophthalmopathy. These predictions came a median approximately 6.5 months before onset. Blood also held most thyroid clonotypes expanded beyond 0.001.

Diagnoses were made from clinical symptoms, serum measures (thyroxine and TRAb), thyroid ultrasound and orbital computed tomography. This chain links TRBV6-1 with TRBJ2-3; 9 bases map to TRBD2. The sample consisted of blood. This receptor was taken from a woman aged 30 to 39 with Graves' ophthalmopathy. The CDR3 coding sequence is TGTGCCAGCAGTTCTGGCGGGGGGGCTGACACAGATACGCAGTATTTT. This encodes CASSSGGGADTDTQYF.